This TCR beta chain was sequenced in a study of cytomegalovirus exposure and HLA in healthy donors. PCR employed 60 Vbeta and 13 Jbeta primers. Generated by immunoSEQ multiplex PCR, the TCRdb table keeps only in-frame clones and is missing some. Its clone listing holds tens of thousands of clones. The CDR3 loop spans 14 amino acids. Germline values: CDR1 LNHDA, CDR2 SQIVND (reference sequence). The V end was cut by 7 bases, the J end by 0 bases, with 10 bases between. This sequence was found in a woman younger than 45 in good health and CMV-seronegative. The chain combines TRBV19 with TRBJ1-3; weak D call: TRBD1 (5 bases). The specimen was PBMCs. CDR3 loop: CASMGGASGNTIYF. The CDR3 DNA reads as TGTGCCAGTATGGGAGGGGCCTCTGGAAACACCATATATTTT.